This TCR beta chain derives from a study of blood T cell repertoires in COVID-19. Some clones are missing from TCRdb's copy, which holds only in-frame ones; the method was immunoSEQ multiplex PCR. The sample holds about 160,000 clones, approximately 79% seen once. Seattle enrolled patients during active infection and tracked them longitudinally. Germline CDR1 reads SGHTA; CDR2 reads FQGNSA. Trimming took 2 bases from V and 4 from J, leaving 12 bases between them. The CDR3 totals 14 residues. The TCR originated in a woman in her sixties or seventies with COVID-19, enrolled during active disease. The V call is TRBV7-2, the J call TRBJ2-7; possibly TRBD1 for D (5 bases). Sequencing input: peripheral blood. The CDR3: CASSLRGRAYEQYF. The DNA of the CDR3 is TGTGCCAGCAGCTTAAGGGGCAGGGCTTACGAGCAGTACTTC.